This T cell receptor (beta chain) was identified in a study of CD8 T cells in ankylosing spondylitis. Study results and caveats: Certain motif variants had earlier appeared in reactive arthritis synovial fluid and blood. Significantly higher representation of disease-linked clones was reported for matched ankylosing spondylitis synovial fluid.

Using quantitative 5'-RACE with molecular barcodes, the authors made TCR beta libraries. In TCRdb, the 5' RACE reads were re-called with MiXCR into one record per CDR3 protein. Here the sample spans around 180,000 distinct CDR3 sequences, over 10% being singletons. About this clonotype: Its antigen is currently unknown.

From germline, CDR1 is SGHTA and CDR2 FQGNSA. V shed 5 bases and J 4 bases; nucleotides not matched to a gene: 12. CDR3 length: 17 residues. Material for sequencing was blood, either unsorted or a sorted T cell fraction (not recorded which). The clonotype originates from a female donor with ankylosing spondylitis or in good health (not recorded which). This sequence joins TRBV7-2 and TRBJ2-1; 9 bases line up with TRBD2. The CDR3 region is CASSLESGLARYNEQFF. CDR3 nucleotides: TGTGCCAGCAGCCTCGAATCCGGACTAGCGAGGTACAATGAGCAGTTCTTC.